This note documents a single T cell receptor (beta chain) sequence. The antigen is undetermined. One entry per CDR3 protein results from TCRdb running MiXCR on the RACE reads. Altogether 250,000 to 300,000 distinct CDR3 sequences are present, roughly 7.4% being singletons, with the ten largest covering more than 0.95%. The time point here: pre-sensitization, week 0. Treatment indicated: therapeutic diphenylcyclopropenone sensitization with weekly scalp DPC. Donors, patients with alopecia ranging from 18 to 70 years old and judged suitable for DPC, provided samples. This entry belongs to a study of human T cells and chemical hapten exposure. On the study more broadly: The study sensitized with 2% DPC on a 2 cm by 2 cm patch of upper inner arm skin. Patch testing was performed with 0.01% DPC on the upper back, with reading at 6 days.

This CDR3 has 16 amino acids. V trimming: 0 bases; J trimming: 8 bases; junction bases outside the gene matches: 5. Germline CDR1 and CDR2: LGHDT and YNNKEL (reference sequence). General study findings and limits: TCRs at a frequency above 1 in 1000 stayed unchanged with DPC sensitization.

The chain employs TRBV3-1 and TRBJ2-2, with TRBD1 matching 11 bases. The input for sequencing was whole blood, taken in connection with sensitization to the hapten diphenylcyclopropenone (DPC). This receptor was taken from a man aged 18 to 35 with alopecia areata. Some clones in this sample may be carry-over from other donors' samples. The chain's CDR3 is CASSQDLDRGRGELFF. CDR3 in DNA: TGTGCCAGCAGCCAAGATCTGGACAGGGGGCGAGGGGAGCTGTTTTTT.